This TCR beta chain appears in the sequencing data of a study of cytomegalovirus exposure and HLA in healthy donors. Study-level results: A list of around 150 TCR beta chains associated with cytomegalovirus was given. Apparent HLA restriction characterized most CMV-associated TCR beta chains in a later analysis. Previous analysis showed most TCR beta V segments were productive about 87% or about 30% of the time.

CDR1 and CDR2 from the germline V gene are SGHTA and FQGTGA. This CDR3 has 18 amino acids. V dropped 0 bases and J dropped 0 bases, with 16 bases sitting between them. Use of 60 Vbeta and 13 Jbeta primers characterized the PCR. Sequenced by immunoSEQ multiplex PCR; TCRdb stores in-frame clones only, minus some. The sample includes 110,000 to 150,000 clones, 70% to 90% of them seen just once. Worth noting for this clone: Its antigen is unknown.

The TCR was taken from a woman aged 40 to 50 in good health and CMV-seropositive. Sequenced sample: PBMCs. The gene calls are TRBV7-3 and TRBJ2-3; possibly TRBD2 for D (6 bases). CDR3 in amino acids: CASSLTGGGERSTDTQYF. CDR3 DNA: TGTGCCAGCAGCTTAACCGGAGGCGGGGAGCGGAGCACAGATACGCAGTATTTT.